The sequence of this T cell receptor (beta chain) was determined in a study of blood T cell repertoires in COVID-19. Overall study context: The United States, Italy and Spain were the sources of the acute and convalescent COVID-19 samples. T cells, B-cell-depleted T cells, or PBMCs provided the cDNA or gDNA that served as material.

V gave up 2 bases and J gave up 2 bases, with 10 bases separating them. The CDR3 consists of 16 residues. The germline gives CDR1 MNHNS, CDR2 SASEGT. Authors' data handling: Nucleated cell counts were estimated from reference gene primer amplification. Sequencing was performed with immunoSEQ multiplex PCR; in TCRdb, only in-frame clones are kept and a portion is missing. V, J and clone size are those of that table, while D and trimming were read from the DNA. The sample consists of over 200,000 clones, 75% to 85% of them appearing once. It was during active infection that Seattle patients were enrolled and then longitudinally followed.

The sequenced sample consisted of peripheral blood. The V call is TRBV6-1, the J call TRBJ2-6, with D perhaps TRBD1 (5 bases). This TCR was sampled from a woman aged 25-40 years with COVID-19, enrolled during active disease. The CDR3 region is CASSEQGFAGANVLTF. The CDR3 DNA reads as TGTGCCAGCAGTGAACAGGGTTTCGCTGGGGCCAACGTCCTGACTTTC.